This TCR beta chain was identified during a study of post-analysis software for immune sequencing data. Points on this clonotype: Its antigen is unknown.

The CDR3 extends over 15 amino acids. Germline V gene lookup returns CDR1 DFQATT and CDR2 SNEGSKA (reference sequence). Trimming took off 6 bases at V and 9 bases at J, with 24 bases between the two ends. cDNA libraries of TCR beta carried unique molecular identifiers. TCRdb ran MiXCR on the PCR reads and lists one entry per CDR3 protein. Among around 770,000 distinct CDR3 sequences listed, about half were seen once. General study results and limits: Four or five TRBV segments, TRBV5-6, TRBV5-1 and TRBV20-1 among them, were found more frequent in patients than controls.

The gene calls are TRBV20-1 and TRBJ2-1; a weak D match, TRBD2 (6 bases). This sequence was found in a girl aged 10 to 17 with multiple sclerosis. The material sequenced was blood. The CDR3 is CSAPGGDWGMVEQFF. The CDR3 DNA follows: TGCAGTGCCCCGGGCGGGGACTGGGGTATGGTTGAGCAGTTCTTC.